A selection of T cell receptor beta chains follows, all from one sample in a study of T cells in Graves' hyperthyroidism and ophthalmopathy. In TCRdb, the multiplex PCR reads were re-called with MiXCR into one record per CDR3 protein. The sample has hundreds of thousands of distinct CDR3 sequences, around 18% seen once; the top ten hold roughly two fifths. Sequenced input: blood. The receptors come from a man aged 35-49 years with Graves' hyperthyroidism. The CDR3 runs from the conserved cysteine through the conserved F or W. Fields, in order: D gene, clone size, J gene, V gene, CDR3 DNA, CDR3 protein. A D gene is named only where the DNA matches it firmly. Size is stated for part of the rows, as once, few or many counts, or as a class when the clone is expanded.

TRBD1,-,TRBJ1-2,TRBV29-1,TGCAGCGACTGGGACAGCCCCAACTATGGCTACACCTTC,CSDWDSPNYGYTF
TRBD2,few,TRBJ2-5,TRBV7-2,TGTGCCAGCAGCTTAGCTCGACTAGCGGTAGGCGAAGAGACCCAGTACTTC,CASSLARLAVGEETQYF
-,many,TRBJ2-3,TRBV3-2,TGTGCCAGCTTCGGGGAGGGCCCCTTTCCCACAGATACGCAGTATTTT,CASFGEGPFPTDTQYF
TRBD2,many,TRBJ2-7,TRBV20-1,TGCAGTGCTAGAGCGATGGGACTAGCGGGGGGATCCTACTACGAGCAGTACTTC,CSARAMGLAGGSYYEQYF
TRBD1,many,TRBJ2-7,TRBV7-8,TGTGCCAGCAGCCGGGACAGGGACCACGAGCAGTACTTC,CASSRDRDHEQYF
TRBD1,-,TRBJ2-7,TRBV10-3,TGTGCCATCAGGGGGGACAGGGCATACGAGCAGTACTTC,CAIRGDRAYEQYF
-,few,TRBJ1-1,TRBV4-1,TGCACCAGCAGCCAAGGGCGCATGGGAGGGCCGAACACTGAAGCTTTCTTT,CTSSQGRMGGPNTEAFF
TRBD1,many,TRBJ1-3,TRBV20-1,TGCAGTGCCCGGACAGGGGCTGGAAACACCATATATTTT,CSARTGAGNTIYF
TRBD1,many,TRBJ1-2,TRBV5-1,TGCGCCAGCAGCTTGACAGGGGGGAATAACTATGGCTACACCTTC,CASSLTGGNNYGYTF
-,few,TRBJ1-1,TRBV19,TGTGCCAGTAGCCAGGACAGAAGAGCTTTCTTT,CASSQDRRAFF
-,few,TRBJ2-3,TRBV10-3,TGTGCCACCCGAGGGGGGAGCACAGATACGCAGTATTTT,CATRGGSTDTQYF
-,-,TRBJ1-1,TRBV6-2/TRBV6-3,TGTGCCAGCAGTTACTCCCCCCCCGAAGCTTTCTTT,CASSYSPPEAFF
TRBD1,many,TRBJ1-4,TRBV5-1,TGCGCCAGCAGCGAACAGGGGGCTAATGAAAAACTGTTTTTT,CASSEQGANEKLFF
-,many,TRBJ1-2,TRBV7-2,TGTGCCAGCAGCTTAGCCCGGGACACCTCGTTAAATGGCTACACCTTC,CASSLARDTSLNGYTF
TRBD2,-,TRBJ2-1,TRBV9,TGTGCCAGCAGCGTTGCAACCGGGACTAGCTCACAGAATGAGCAGTTCTTC,CASSVATGTSSQNEQFF
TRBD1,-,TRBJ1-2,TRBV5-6,TGTGCCAGCAGCCCGGGACAGGGGTGGGTACACTATGGCTACACCTTC,CASSPGQGWVHYGYTF
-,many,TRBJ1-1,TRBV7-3,TGTGCCAGCAGCCGTGACCCCAGCACTGAAGCTTTCTTT,CASSRDPSTEAFF
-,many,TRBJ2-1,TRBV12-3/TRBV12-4,TGTGCCAGCAACCGACAGGGAGGGAACAATGAGCAGTTCTTC,CASNRQGGNNEQFF
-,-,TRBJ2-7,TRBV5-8,TGTGCCAGCAGCGCGGACTATCCCTACGAGCAGTACTTC,CASSADYPYEQYF
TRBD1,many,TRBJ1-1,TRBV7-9,TGTGCCAGCAGCCCCGGGCAGGGGGCTTCAATAGAAGCTTTCTTT,CASSPGQGASIEAFF
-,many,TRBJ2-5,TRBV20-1,TGCAGTGCTCGCCAGGGGGGATCCGAGACCCAGTACTTC,CSARQGGSETQYF
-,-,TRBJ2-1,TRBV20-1,TGCAGTGCTAGAGATCATGAAAGGGGCTGGTACAATGAGCAGTTCTTC,CSARDHERGWYNEQFF
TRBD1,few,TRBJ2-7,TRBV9,TGTGCCAGCAGCGTAGGGACAGGGAGCTCCTACGAGCAGTACTTC,CASSVGTGSSYEQYF
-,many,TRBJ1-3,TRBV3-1,TGTGCCAGCAGCTCCACGTGGTCTGGAAACACCATATATTTT,CASSSTWSGNTIYF
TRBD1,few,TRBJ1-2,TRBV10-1,TGCGCCAGCAGTAAGGACAGGGACGATGGCTACACCTTC,CASSKDRDDGYTF
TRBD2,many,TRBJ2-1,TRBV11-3,TGTGCCAGCAGCCCCCCGCAGGCGGGGGGAAGTCGGCAGTTCTTC,CASSPPQAGGSRQFF
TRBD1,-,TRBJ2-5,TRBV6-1,TGTGCCAGCAGCGACCCTCGGACAGGAGAGACCCAGTACTTC,CASSDPRTGETQYF
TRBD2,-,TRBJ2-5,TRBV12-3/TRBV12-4,TGTGCCAGCAGTTGGACTAGCGGAGAGACCCAGTACTTC,CASSWTSGETQYF
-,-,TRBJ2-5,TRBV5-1,TGCGCCAGCAGCTCGGGACTAACGGGGGCGGCCCAGTACTTC,CASSSGLTGAAQYF
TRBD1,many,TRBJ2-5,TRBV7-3,TGTGCCAGCAGCCCACACGGGACAGGGGGACAAGAGACCCAGTACTTC,CASSPHGTGGQETQYF
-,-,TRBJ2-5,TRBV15,TGTGCCACCAGCAGAGATAGGGGGGGAACTGAGACCCAGTACTTC,CATSRDRGGTETQYF
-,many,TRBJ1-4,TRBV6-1,TGTGCCAGCAGTGAAGGGTCGCGGTATAATGAAAAACTGTTTTTT,CASSEGSRYNEKLFF
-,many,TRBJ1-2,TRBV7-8,TGTGCCAGCAGCATGCCGGGACAAGGGTATGGCTACACCTTC,CASSMPGQGYGYTF
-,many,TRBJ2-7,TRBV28,TGTGCCAGCAAGCTCCGGGCCAGGGTCTACGAGCAGTACTTC,CASKLRARVYEQYF
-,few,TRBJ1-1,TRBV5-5,TGTGCCAGCAGCTTATACGGGACGGACCTTAACACTGAAGCTTTCTTT,CASSLYGTDLNTEAFF
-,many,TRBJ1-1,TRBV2,TGTGCCAGCAGTGAAAGGATTTATGGATCCGAAGCTTTCTTT,CASSERIYGSEAFF
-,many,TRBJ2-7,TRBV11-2,TGTGCCAGCAGCTTGACCTACGAGCAGTACTTC,CASSLTYEQYF
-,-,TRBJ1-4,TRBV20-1,TGCAGTGCTAGAGACCAGGACAGCAATAATGAAAAACTGTTTTTT,CSARDQDSNNEKLFF
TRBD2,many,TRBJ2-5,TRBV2,TGTGCCAGCATTAGTTGGGCGGGGGTGGAGGAGACCCAGTACTTC,CASISWAGVEETQYF
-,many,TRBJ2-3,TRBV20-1,TGCAGTGCTAGAGATGCCCTAGGCACAGATACGCAGTATTTT,CSARDALGTDTQYF
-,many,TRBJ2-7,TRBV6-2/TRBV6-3,TGTGCCAGCAGTTACTCGACCCGCAGGGGATTAAGCGAGCAGTACTTC,CASSYSTRRGLSEQYF
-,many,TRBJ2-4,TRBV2,TGTGCCAGCAGTCCGGGACGGGGGAGCGCCAAAAACATTCAGTACTTC,CASSPGRGSAKNIQYF
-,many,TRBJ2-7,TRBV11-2,TGTGCCAGCACCCCGGGAGTCAGGAACACCTACGAGCAGTACTTC,CASTPGVRNTYEQYF
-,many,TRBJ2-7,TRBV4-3,TGCGCCAGCAGCCAAGAGGACGGTGGCGAGCAGTACTTC,CASSQEDGGEQYF
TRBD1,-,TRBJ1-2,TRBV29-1,TGCAGCGTAGCGGACAGGGTGGTTGGCTACACCTTC,CSVADRVVGYTF
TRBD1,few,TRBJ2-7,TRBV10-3,TGTGCCACCGGATCCGGGACAGGGCAAGGCTCCTACGAGCAGTACTTC,CATGSGTGQGSYEQYF
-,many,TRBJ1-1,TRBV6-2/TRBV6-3,TGTGCCAGCAGCAAGGACCCGTTTGCTAAAGCTTTCTTT,CASSKDPFAKAFF
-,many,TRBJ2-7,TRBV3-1,TGTGCCAGCAGCCCGAGAAACAGGCCGGACGAGCAGTACTTC,CASSPRNRPDEQYF
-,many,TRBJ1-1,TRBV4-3,TGCGCCAGCAGCCAAGTCTTACAGGGCGGCACTGAAGCTTTCTTT,CASSQVLQGGTEAFF
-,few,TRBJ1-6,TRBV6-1,TGTGCCAGCAGTGAAGCGGCACTAAATTCACCCCTCCACTTT,CASSEAALNSPLHF
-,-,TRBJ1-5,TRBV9,TGTGCCAGCAGCGTAGGTCTTCAGCCCCAGCATTTT,CASSVGLQPQHF
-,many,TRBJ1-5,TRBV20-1,TGCAGTGCTAGGATTAATTCGGGAGGGCCTCAGCCCCAGCATTTT,CSARINSGGPQPQHF
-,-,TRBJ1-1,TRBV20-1,TGCAGTGCTCGAAACTCGGGGGAGGCGACTGAAGCTTTCTTT,CSARNSGEATEAFF
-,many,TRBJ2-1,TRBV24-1,TGTGCCACCAGTGATGTAGCGCGGCAGGGCACCTACAATGAGCAGTTCTTC,CATSDVARQGTYNEQFF
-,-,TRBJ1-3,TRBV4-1,TGCGCCAGCAGCCACACATTGGGCCCGGGCAGATGGCGAAACACCATATATTTT,CASSHTLGPGRWRNTIYF